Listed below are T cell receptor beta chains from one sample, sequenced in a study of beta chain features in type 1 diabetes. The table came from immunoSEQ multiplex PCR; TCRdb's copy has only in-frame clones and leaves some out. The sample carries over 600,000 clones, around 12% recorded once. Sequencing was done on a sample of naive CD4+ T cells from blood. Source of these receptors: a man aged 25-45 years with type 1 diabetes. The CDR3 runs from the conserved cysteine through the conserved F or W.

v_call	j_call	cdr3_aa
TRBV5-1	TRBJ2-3	CASSWIGQGADTQYF
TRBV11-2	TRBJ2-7	CASSLDPVATYEQYF
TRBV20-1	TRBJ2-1	CSASNYNEQFF
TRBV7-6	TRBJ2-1	CASSLQGRAYNEQFF
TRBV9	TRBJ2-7	CASSGGIPYEQYF
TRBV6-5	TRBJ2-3	CASSLQGAGDTQYF
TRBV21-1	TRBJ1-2	CASSKAEAYGYTF
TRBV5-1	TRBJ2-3	CASSFPGTSTDTQYF
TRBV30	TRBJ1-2	CAWSGRTNYGYTF
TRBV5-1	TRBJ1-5	CASSLVAGSDQPQHF
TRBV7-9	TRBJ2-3	CASSLGEEDTQYF
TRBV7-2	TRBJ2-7	CASSLDPPYEQYF
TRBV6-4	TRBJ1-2	CASSPTGNYGYTF
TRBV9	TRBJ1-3	CASSEGGATGNTIYF
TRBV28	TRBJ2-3	CAVDRGTFEDTQYF